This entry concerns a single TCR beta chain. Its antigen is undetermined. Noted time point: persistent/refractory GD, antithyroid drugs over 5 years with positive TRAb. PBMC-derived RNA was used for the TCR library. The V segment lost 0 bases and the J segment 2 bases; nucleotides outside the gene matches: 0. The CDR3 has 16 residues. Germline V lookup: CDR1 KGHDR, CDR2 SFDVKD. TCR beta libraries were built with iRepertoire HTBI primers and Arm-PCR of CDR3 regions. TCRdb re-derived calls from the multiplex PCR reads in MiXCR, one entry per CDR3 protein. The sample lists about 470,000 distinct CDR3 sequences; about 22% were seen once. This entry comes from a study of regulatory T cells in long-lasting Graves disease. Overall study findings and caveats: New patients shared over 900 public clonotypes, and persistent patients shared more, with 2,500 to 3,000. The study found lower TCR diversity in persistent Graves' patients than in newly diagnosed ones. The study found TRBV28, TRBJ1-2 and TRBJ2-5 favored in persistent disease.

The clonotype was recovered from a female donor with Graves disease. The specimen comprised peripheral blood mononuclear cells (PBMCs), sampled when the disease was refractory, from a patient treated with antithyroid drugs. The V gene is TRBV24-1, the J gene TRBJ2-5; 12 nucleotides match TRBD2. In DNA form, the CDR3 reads TGTGCCACCAGTGATTTGCTAGCGGGAGGGCAAGAGACCCAGTACTTC. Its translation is CATSDLLAGGQETQYF.